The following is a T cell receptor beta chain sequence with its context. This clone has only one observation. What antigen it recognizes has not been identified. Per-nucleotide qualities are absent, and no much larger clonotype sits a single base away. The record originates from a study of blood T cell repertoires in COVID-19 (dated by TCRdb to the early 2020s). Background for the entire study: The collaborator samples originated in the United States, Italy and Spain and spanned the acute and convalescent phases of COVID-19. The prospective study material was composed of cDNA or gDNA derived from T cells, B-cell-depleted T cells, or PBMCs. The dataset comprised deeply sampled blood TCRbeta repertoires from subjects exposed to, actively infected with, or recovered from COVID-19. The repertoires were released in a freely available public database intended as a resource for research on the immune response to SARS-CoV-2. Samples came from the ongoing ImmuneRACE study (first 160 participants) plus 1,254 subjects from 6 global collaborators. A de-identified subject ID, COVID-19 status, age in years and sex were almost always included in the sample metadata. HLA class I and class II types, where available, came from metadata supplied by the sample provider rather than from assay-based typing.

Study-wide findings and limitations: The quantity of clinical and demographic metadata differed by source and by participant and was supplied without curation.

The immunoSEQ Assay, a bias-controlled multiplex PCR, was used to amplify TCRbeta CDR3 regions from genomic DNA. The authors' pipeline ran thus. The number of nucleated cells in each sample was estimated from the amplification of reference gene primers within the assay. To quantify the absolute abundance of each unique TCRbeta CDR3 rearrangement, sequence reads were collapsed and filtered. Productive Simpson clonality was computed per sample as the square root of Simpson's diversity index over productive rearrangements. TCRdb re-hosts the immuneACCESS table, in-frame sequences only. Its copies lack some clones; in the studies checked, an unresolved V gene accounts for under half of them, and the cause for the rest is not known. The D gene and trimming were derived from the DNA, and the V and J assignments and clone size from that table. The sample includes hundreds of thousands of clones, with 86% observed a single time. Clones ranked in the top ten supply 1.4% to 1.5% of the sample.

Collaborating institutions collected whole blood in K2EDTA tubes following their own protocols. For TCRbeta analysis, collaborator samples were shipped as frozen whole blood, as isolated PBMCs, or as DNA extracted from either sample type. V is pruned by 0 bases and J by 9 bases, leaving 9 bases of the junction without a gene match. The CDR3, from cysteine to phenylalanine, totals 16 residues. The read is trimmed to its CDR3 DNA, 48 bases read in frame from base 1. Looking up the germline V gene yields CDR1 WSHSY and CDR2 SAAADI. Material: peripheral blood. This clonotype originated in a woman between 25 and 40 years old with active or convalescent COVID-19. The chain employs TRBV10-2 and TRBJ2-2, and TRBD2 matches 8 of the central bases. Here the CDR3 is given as CASSESSGVGSRELFF. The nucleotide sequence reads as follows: TGCGCCAGCAGTGAGTCTAGCGGGGTCGGATCCAGGGAGCTGTTTTTT.